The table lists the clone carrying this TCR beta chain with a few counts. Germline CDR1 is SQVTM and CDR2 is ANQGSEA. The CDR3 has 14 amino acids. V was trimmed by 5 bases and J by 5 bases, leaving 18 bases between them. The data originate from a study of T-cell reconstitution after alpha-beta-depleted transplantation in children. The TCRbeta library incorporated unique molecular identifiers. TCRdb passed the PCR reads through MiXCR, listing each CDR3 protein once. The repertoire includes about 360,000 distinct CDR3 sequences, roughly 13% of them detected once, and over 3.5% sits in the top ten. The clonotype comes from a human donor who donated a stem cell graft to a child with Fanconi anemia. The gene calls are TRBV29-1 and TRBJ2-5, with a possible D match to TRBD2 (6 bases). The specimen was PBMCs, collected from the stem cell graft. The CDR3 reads CSVRHASVRETQYF. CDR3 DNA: TGCAGCGTTCGCCATGCTAGCGTCAGGGAGACCCAGTACTTC.